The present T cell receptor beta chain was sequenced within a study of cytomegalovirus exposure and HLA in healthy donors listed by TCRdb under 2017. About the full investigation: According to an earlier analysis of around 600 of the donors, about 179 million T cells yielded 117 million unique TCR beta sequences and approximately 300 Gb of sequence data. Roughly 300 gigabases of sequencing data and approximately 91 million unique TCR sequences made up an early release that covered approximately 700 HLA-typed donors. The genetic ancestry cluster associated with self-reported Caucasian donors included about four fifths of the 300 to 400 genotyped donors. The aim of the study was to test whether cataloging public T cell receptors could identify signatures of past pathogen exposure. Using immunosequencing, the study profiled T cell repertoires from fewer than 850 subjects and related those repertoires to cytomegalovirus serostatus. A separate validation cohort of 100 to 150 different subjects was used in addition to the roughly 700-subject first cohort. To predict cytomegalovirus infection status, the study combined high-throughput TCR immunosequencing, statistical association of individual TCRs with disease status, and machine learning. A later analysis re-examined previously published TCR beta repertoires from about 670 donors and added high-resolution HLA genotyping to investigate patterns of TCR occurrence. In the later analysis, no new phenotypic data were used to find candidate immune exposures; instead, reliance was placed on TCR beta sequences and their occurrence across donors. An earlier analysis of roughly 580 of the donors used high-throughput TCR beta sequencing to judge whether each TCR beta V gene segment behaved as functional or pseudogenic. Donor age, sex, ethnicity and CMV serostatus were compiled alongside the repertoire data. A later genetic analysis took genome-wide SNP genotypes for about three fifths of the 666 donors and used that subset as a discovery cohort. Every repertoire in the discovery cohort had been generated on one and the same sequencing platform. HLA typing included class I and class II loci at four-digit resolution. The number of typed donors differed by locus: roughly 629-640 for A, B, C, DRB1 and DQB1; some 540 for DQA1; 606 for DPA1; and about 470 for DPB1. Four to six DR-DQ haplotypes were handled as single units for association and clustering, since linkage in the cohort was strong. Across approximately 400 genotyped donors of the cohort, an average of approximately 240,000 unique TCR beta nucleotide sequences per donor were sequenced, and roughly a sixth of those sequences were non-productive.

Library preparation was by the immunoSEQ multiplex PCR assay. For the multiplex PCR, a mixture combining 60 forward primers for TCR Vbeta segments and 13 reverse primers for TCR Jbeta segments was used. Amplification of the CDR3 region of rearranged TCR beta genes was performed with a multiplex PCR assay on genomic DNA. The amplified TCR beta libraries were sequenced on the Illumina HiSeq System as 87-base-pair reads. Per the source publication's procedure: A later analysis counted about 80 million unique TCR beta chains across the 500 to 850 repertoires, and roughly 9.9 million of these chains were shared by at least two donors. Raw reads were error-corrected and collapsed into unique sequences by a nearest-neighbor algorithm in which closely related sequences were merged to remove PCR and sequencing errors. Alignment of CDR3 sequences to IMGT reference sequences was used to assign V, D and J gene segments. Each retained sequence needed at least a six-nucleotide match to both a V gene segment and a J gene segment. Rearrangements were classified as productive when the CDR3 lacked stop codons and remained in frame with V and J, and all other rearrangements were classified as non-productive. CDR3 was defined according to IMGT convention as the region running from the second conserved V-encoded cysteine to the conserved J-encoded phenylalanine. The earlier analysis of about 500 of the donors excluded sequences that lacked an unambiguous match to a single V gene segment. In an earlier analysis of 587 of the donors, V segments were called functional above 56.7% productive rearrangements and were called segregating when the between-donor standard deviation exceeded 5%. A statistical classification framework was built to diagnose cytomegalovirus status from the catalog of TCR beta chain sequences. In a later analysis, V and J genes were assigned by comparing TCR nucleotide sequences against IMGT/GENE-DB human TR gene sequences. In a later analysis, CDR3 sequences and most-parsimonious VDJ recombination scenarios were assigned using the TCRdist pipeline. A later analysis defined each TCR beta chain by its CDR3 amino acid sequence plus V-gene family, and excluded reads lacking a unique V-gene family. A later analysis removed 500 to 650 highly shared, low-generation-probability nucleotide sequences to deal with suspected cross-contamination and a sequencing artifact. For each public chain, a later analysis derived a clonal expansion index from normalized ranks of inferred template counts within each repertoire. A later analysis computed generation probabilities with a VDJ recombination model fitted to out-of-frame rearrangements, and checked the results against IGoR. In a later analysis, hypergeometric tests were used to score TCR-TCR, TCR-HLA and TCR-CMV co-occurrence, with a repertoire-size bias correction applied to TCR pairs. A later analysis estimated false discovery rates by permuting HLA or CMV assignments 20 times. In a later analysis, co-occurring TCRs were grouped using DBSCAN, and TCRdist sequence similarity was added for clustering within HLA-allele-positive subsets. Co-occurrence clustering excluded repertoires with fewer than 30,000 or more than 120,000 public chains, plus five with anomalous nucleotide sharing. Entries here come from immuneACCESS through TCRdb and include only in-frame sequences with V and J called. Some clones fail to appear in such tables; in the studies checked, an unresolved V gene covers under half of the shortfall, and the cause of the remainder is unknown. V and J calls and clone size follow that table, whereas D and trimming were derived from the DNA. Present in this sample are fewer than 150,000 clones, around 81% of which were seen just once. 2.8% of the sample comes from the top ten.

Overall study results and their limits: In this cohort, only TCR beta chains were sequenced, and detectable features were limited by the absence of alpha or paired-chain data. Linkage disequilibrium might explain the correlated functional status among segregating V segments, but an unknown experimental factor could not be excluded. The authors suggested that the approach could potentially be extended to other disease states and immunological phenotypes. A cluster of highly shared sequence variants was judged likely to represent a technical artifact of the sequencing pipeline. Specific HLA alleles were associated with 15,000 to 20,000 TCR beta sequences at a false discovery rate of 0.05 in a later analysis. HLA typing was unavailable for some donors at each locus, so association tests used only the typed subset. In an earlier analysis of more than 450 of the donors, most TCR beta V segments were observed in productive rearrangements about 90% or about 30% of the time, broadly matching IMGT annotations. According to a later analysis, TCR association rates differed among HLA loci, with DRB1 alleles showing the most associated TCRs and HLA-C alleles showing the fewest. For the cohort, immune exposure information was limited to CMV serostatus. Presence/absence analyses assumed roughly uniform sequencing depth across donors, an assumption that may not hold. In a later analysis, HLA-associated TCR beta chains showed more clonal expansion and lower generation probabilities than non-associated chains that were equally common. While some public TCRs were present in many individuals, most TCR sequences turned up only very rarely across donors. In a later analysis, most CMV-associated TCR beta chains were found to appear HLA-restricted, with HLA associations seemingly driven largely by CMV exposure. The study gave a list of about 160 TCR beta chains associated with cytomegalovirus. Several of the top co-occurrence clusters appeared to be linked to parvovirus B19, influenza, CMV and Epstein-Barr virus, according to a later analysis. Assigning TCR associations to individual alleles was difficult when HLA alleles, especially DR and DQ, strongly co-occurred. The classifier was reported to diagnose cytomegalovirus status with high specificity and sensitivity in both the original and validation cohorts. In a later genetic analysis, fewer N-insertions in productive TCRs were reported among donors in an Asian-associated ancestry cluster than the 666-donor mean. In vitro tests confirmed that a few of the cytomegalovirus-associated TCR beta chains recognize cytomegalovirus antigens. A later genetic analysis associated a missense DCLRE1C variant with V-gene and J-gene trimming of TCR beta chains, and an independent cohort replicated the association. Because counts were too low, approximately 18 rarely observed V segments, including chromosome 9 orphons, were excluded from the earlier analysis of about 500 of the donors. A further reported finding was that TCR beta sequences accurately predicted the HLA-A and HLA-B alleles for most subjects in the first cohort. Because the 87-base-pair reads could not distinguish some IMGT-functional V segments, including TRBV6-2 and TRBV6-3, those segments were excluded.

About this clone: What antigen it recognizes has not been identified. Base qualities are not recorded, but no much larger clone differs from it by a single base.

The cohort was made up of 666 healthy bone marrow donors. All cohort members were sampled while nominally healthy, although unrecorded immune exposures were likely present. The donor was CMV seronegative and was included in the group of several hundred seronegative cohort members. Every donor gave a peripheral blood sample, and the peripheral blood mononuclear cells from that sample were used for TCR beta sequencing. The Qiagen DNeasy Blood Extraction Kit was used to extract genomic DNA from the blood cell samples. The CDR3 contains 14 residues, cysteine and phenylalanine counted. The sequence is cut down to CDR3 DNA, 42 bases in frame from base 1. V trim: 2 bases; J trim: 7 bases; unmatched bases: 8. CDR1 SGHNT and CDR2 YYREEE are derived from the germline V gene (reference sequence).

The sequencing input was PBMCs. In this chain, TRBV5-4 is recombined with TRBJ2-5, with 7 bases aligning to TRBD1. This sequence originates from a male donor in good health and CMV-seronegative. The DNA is TGTGCCAGCAGCTTCCCGGGACAGCCTGGGACCCAGTACTTC. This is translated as CASSFPGQPGTQYF.